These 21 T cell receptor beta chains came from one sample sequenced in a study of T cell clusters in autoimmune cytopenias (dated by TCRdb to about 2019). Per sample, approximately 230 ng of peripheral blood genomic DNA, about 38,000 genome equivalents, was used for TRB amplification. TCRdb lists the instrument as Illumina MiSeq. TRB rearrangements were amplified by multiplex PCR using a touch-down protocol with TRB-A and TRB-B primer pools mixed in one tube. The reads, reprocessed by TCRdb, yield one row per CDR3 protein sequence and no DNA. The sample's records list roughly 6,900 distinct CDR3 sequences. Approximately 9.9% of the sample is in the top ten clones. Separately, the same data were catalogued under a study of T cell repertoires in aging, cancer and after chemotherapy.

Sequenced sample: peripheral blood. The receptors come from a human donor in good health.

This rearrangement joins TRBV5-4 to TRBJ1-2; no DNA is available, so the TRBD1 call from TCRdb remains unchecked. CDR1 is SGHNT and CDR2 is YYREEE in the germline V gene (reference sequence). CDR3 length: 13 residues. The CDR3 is CASSRDSLDGYTF.

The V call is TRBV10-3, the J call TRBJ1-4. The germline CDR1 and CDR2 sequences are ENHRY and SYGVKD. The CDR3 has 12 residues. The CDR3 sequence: CAIGTTNEKLFF.

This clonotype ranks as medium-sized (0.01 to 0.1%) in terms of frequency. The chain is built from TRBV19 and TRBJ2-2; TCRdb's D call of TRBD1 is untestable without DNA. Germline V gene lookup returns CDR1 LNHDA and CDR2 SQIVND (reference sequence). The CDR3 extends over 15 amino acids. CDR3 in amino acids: CASSLWTGGGGELFF. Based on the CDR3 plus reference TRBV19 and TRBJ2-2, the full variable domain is DGGITQSPKYLFRKEGQNVTLSCEQNLNHDAMYWYRQDPGQGLRLIYYSQIVNDFQKGDIAEGYSVSREKKESFPLTVTSAQKNPTAFYLCASSLWTGGGGELFFGEGSRLTVL.

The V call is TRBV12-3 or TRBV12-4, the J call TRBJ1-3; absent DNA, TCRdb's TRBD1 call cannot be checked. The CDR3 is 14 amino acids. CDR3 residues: CASSFREAGNTIYF.

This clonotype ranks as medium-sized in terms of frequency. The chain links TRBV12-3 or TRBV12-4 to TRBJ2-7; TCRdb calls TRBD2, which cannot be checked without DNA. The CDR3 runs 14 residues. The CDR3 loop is CASRLTRSGSEQYF.

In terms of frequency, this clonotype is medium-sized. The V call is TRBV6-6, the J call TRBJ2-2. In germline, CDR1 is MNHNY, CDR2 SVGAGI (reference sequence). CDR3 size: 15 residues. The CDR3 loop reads CASSYRGENTGELFF.

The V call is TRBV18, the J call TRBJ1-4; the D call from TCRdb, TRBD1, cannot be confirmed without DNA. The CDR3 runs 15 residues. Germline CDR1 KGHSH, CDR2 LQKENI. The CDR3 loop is CASSPRQGLGEKLFF. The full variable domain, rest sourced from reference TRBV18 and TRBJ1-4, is NAGVMQNPRHLVRRRGQEARLRCSPMKGHSHVYWYRQLPEEGLKFMVYLQKENIIDESGMPKERFSAEFPKEGPSILRIQQVVRGDSAAYFCASSPRQGLGEKLFFGSGTQLSVL.

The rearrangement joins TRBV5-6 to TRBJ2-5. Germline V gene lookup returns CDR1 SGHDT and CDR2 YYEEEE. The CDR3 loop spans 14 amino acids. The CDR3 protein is CASSPDGSQETQYF.

The chain's CDR3 is CASSLTRITNYGYTF. The chain couples TRBV12-3 or TRBV12-4 to TRBJ1-2. The CDR3 contains 15 residues.

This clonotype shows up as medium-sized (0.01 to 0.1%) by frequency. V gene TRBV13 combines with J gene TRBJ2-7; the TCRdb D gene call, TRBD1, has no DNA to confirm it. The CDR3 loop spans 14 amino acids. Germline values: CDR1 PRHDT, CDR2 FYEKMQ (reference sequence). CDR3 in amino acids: CASSLAGTGYEQYF.

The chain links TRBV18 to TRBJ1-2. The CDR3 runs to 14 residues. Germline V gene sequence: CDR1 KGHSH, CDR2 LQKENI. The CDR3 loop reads CASSPLTVGYGYTF.

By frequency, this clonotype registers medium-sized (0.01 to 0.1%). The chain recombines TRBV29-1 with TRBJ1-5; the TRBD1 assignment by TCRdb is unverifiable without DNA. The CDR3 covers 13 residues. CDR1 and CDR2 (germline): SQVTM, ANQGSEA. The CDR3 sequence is CSVADRPNQPQHF.

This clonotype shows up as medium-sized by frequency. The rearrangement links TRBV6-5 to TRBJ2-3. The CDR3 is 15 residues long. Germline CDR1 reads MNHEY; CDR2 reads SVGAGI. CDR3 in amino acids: CASSFRGSDTDTQYF.

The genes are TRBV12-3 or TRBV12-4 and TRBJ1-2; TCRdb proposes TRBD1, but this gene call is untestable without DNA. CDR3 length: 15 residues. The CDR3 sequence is CASSLAGGANHGYTF.

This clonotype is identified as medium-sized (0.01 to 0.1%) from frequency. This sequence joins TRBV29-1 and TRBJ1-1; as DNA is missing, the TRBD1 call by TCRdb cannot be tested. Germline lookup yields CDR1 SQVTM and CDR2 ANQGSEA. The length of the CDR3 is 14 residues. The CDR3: CSVRDRGGFAEAFF.

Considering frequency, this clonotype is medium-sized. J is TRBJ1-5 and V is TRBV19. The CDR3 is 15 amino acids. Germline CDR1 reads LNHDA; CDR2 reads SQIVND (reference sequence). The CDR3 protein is CASSIEVTSNQPQHF.

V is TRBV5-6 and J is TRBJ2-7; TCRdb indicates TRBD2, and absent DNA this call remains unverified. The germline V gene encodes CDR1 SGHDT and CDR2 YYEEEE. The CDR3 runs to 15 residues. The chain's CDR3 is CASAGGPGVPYEQYF.

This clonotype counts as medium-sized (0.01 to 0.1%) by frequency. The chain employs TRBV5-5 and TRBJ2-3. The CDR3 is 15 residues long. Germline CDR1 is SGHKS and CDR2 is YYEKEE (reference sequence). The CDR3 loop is CASSLPRSSTDTQYF.

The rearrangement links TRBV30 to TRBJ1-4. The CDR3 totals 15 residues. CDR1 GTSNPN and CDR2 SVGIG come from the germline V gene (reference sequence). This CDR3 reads CAWSEPRGTNEKLFF.

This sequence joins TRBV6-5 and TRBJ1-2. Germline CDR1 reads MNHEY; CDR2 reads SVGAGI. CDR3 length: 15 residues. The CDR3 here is CASRLSADSNYGYTF.

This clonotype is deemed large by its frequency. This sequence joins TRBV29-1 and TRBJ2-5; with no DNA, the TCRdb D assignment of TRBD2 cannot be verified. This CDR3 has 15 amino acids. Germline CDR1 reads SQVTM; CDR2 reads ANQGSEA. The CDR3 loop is CSVEYVAGVQETQYF.